A single sample gave rise to the 11 T cell receptor beta chains below, sequenced in a study of follicular helper T cells after annual influenza vaccination. Profiled with immunoSEQ multiplex PCR; TCRdb holds only in-frame clones, not every one. Altogether roughly 6,100 clones are present, 82% being singletons, with the ten largest covering approximately 0.8%. The sample's time point: 2015-2016 season, pre-vaccination. The starting material was CXCR5- memory CD4+ T cells sorted from blood, obtained on the day of influenza vaccination. The source of these receptors is an adult who received the influenza vaccine.

Only a few counts were recorded for this clone. V and J are TRBV4-1 and TRBJ1-6, with 7 bases fitting TRBD1. The germline gives CDR1 MGHRA, CDR2 YSYEKL. The J segment lost 10 bases and the V segment lost 3 bases, leaving 6 bases of the junction unmatched. The CDR3 loop spans 14 amino acids. The CDR3 DNA reads TGCGCCAGCAGCCATGAGACAGGGATCTCACCCCTCCACTTT. The encoded protein is CASSHETGISPLHF.

This clone was counted a single time. The CDR3 loop reads CASSLNDRVPSTEAFF. The CDR3 DNA sequence: TGTGCCAGCAGCTTGAACGACAGGGTACCGAGTACTGAAGCTTTCTTT. The rearrangement joins TRBV11-2 to TRBJ1-1; 7 bases agree with TRBD1. The CDR3 is 16 amino acids. The V gene's germline CDR1 is SGHAT and CDR2 FQNNGV. J gave up 5 bases and V 3 bases, and 12 bases lay outside the gene matches.

This clone was seen a handful of times. The genes are TRBV5-4 and TRBJ1-2, with 10 bases matching TRBD1. Germline V gene data show CDR1 as SGHNT and CDR2 as YYREEE (reference sequence). V lost 2 bases, J lost 4 bases, and 2 bases stayed unmatched. The CDR3 consists of 14 residues. The CDR3 region is CASSFGTGAYGYTF. The CDR3 coding sequence is TGTGCCAGCAGCTTTGGGACAGGGGCCTATGGCTACACCTTC.

The CDR3 region is CASSLGMNTEAFF. For the CDR3, the DNA is TGTGCCAGCAGCTTAGGTATGAACACTGAAGCTTTCTTT. The chain has TRBV7-1 and TRBJ1-1; D unclear. TRBV7-1 is known as an ORF, though its function is uncertain. Trimming removed 4 bases at V and 0 bases at J, with 6 bases between. There are 13 residues in the CDR3.

The chain joins TRBV4-3 to TRBJ2-2; no reliable D call. Germline-derived CDR1 and CDR2 are LGHNA and YSLEER. The CDR3 runs to 15 residues. V shed 4 bases and J shed 6 bases, with 15 bases lying between them. CDR3 protein: CASSPHSPAAGELFF. As DNA, the CDR3 is TGCGCCAGCAGCCCCCACAGCCCGGCGGCCGGGGAGCTGTTTTTT.

The chain links TRBV6-4 to TRBJ2-3; possibly TRBD2 for D (5 bases). V was shortened by 3 bases and J by 5 bases, with 9 bases between the two germline ends. The CDR3 totals 13 residues. Germline V gives CDR1 MRHNA, CDR2 SNTAGT. The CDR3: CASSEEGVDTQYF. The CDR3 region has the DNA TGTGCCAGCAGTGAAGAGGGAGTAGATACGCAGTATTTT.

The CDR3 bases are TGTGCCAGCCGACAATCAGCGGGGCGAGACAATGAGCAGTTCTTC. Residues: CASRQSAGRDNEQFF. The chain is built from TRBV5-4 and TRBJ2-1; 7 nucleotides line up with TRBD2. Trimming took 7 bases from V and 5 from J; bases not matched to a gene: 12. Per the germline V gene, CDR1 is SGHNT and CDR2 is YYREEE (reference sequence). This CDR3 comprises 15 residues. Looking up the rest from reference TRBV5-4 and TRBJ2-1 gives the full variable domain: ETGVTQSPTHLIKTRGQQVTLRCSSQSGHNTVSWYQQALGQGPQFIFQYYREEENGRGNFPPRFSGLQFPNYSSELNVNALELDDSALYLCASRQSAGRDNEQFFGPGTRLTVL.

This sequence joins TRBV18 and TRBJ2-5; D gene uncertain. The J call may be wrong; the DNA end is better matched by TRBJ2-7. Germline assignment: CDR1 KGHSH and CDR2 LQKENI. This CDR3 is built from 13 residues. This CDR3 is CASSLVRTYEQYF. The CDR3 DNA is TGTGCCAGCTCCCTGGTCAGAACCTACGAGCAGTACTTC.

CDR3 coding DNA: TGTGCCACCAGCAGAGTCCGGGACAGTCCGCAGTTCTTC. Its protein is CATSRVRDSPQFF. This chain joins TRBV15 and TRBJ2-1, with TRBD1 matching over 7 bases. CDR3 length: 13 residues. V gave up 1 base and J gave up 12 bases; unmatched junction bases: 6. In germline, CDR1 is LNHNV, CDR2 YYDKDF (reference sequence). Filled out from reference TRBV15 and TRBJ2-1, the complete variable domain reads DAMVIQNPRYQVTQFGKPVTLSCSQTLNHNVMYWYQQKSSQAPKLLFHYYDKDFNNEADTPDNFQSRRPNTSFCFLDIRSPGLGDTAMYLCATSRVRDSPQFFGPGTRLTVL.

This clone has just a few counts. The chain uses TRBV6-5 and TRBJ1-6; D is uncertain. V was trimmed by 7 bases and J by 4 bases, leaving 11 bases between them. CDR1 and CDR2 from the germline V gene are MNHEY and SVGAGI. CDR3 size: 14 residues. CDR3 in DNA: TGTGCCAGCAACCCTGCGGGGTATAATTCACCCCTCCACTTT. This sequence encodes CASNPAGYNSPLHF.

This clone has just one count. The rearrangement joins TRBV4-2 to TRBJ2-7; tentatively, D is TRBD2 (6 bases). Trimming took off 1 base at V and 2 bases at J, with 6 bases between the two ends. The CDR3 spans 13 residues. Germline CDR1 LGHNA, CDR2 YNFKEQ. CDR3 region: CASSQAGAYEQYF. The CDR3 nucleotides are TGTGCCAGCAGCCAAGCGGGGGCCTACGAGCAGTACTTC.